This T cell receptor beta chain was profiled in a study of blood T cells in healthy people across ages (dated by TCRdb to between 2015 and 2017). With respect to the entire study: In model experiments, roughly one uniquely barcoded TCR beta cDNA molecule per two T cells was captured by template switching. The study measured age-related changes in TCR beta repertoire diversity using deep sequencing normalized with unique cDNA molecular identifiers. The study analyzed two additional independent replicas of 1 million unique cDNA reads from the same blood draw for two donors, one aged 18 to 30 and one aged 80 or older. Four age groups were formed from the donors: young (average 16 years), middle-aged (approximately 39), aged (under 70) and long-lived (approximately 78).

The paper's findings and limits, for the study overall: A strong correlation was found between observed TCR beta diversity and the percentage of naive T cells measured by flow cytometry. Because profiling used bulk unsorted PBMCs, naive and antigen-experienced compartments could not be compared conclusively. The long-lived group showed more naive CD4+ T cells, fewer expanded clones and increased TCR diversity than the aged group, suggesting age selection. The CMV infection status of donors was not known, potentially confounding age-related changes in expanded clonotypes. Observed TCR beta diversity per million T cells fell roughly linearly with age, and a significant reduction was already apparent by age approximately 40. Total diversity estimates from one million sequenced T cells were considered lower bounds and underestimates.

Receptors were amplified or captured by 5' RACE. Data came from an Illumina HiSeq 2500. A second 7 to 11 cycle PCR used a sample-barcoded 5' primer and a J-beta primer mix. Each TCR beta cDNA molecule received a unique molecular identifier from a template-switch 5' adaptor carrying 12 random nucleotides. Each sample yielded at least 2.5 million CDR3-containing paired-end reads. First-strand cDNA synthesis was performed from all RNA using the Mint cDNA synthesis kit, with priming by a TRBC-specific oligonucleotide. All cDNA was treated with uracil-DNA glycosylase and then went through a first 18-cycle PCR with the universal primers M1SS and BC2_uni_R. The study's processing was this. For normalization, 1 million high-quality reads, each with a distinct molecular identifier, were randomly selected from each sample. Instead of being binned into consensus sequences, reads that shared molecular identifiers were thrown out. MiTCR, with a Q25 quality threshold and the strictest error-elimination algorithm, was used for CDR3 identification, clonotype clustering and error correction. A nonparametric unseen species model with Euler transformation was used to estimate a lower bound on total TCR beta diversity. Using fastp trimming at Q25 and MiXCR clonotype assembly, TCRdb reanalyzed the public sequencing data and kept in-frame beta chains. Each entry merges the rows of one CDR3 protein and shows their most common DNA and genes. It is TCRdb's table, rather than the study itself, that gives the V and J calls and clone size. Present in this sample are 800,000 to 1,300,000 distinct CDR3 sequences, about 25% of which were seen just once. The top ten hold 0.65% to 0.75% of the sample.

The donors were 40 or so Caucasian individuals from Russia, aged about 6 to 100 years, who were systemically healthy. Each donor gave ten milliliters of peripheral blood, collected into EDTA-treated Vacutainer tubes. PBMCs were isolated by Ficoll-Paque density-gradient centrifugation, with at least 7 million obtained per sample. Trizol reagent was used to extract total RNA from the PBMCs, yielding at least 5 micrograms per sample. For every donor, flow cytometry on a PBMC aliquot measured the percentage of naive CD45RAhigh/CD27high T cells. As regards this clonotype: The antigen it recognizes is unknown. It has no much larger one-base neighbor in the sample; base qualities were not kept.

The CDR3, from cysteine to phenylalanine, totals 17 residues. Solely the CDR3 DNA is kept, with 51 bases framed from the first base. V loses 6 bases, J loses 0 bases, and the germline ends lie 18 bases apart. The data also belong to a second study, concerning T cells of mothers and their children. As noted in the second study: Nine systemically healthy Caucasian individuals served as donors, namely three mothers together with their six children. cDNA synthesis consumed the entire amount of extracted RNA, loaded at about 1.6 ug RNA in each 15 ul reaction. In the second PCR, the M1S primer introduced both the sample barcodes and 2-4 random nucleotides. More than 9.5 million TCR beta CDR3 reads were obtained from each mother, and about 3 million reads were obtained from each child. TCR recombination output is similarly shaped by thymic selection in related and unrelated pairs, with a minor effect exerted by inherited differences. Normalized repertoire overlap in related mother-child pairs was always slightly higher than in unrelated mother-child pairs, but the difference was never significant. With a sensitivity of approximately 100 clones per million clonotypes, no persistent microchimeric T cell clones were detected. Deep NGS was used in the study to compare the TCR beta repertoires of mothers and children and to look for features that separate related mother-child pairs from unrelated individuals. The mean age was roughly 36 +/- 4 years for the mothers and about 10 +/- 4 years for the children. Libraries were sequenced on Illumina HiSeq 2000 with 100+100 nt paired-end reads after adapter ligation with NEBNext reagents. To avoid cross-contamination, the mother libraries and the child libraries were prepared a month apart and sequenced in separate runs. For each donor, somewhere between about 450,000 and 2,100,000 distinct TCR beta clonotypes were identified. Naive TCR beta clonotypes were estimated from low-frequency clonotypes matched to each donor's FACS-determined naive share, without sorting.

The clonotype originates from a girl aged 2 to 10 in good health. The sequence links TRBV23-1 to TRBJ2-4, with the D call perhaps TRBD1 or TRBD2, as 5 bases match in each case. TRBV23-1 is labeled an ORF, and its function is uncertain. The sample was blood. The CDR3 region: CASRQVMGTLAKNIQYF. The bases read TGCGCCAGCAGGCAGGTCATGGGGACCCTAGCCAAAAACATTCAGTACTTC.